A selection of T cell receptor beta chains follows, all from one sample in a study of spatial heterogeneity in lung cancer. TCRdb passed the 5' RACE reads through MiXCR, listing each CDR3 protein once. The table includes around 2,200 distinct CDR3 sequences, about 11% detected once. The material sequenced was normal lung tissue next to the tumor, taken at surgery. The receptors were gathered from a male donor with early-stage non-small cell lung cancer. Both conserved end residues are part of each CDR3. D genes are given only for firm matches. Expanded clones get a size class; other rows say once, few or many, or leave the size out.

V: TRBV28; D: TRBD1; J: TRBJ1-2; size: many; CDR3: CASSLAGTGGSYGYTF; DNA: TGTGCCAGCAGTCTAGCCGGGACAGGGGGCTCCTATGGCTACACCTTC
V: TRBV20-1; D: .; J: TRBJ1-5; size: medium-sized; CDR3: CSAVIQGNQPQHF; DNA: TGCAGTGCTGTTATCCAGGGGAATCAGCCCCAGCATTTT
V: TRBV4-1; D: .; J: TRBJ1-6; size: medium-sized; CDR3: CASSQGDGASAPLHF; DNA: TGCGCCAGCAGCCAAGGCGACGGGGCTTCGGCACCCCTCCACTTT
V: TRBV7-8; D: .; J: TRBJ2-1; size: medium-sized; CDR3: CASSLTPRSASYNEQFF; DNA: TGTGCCAGCAGCTTAACCCCGAGGTCCGCTTCCTACAATGAGCAGTTCTTC
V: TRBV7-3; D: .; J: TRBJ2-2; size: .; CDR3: CASRPRLATGELFF; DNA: TGTGCCAGCAGACCCCGACTGGCCACCGGGGAGCTGTTTTTT
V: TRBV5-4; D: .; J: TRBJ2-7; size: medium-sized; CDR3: CASLEQYF; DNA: TGTGCCAGCCTCGAGCAGTACTTC
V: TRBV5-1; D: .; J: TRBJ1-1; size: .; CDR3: CASSLIGLPPLTGLNTEAFF; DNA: TGCGCCAGCAGCTTGATCGGGCTCCCCCCATTGACAGGTCTGAACACTGAAGCTTTCTTT
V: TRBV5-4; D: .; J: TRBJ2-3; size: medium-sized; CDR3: CASSQVNTDTQYF; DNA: TGTGCCAGCAGTCAAGTGAACACAGATACGCAGTATTTT
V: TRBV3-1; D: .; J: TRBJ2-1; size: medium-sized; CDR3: CASSTTANEQFF; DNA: TGTGCCAGCAGCACAACCGCAAATGAGCAGTTCTTC
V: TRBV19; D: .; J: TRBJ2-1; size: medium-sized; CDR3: CASSPPGRPPNEQFF; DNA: TGTGCCAGTAGTCCCCCAGGGAGACCACCCAATGAGCAGTTCTTC
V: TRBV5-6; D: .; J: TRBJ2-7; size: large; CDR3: CASSTRGFSYEQYF; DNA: TGTGCCAGCAGCACACGGGGTTTCTCCTACGAGCAGTACTTC
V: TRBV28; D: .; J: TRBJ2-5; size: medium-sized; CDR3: CASSRDSGAQYF; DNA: TGTGCCAGCAGTCGGGACTCAGGGGCCCAGTACTTC
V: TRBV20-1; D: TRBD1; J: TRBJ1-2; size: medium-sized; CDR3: CSARDIWRGRASGYTF; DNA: TGCAGTGCTAGAGATATTTGGAGGGGGCGCGCCTCTGGCTACACCTTC
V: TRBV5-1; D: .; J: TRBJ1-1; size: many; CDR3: CASSNQGPTEAFF; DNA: TGCGCCAGCTCCAATCAGGGGCCCACTGAAGCTTTCTTT
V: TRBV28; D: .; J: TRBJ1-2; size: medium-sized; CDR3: CASFSDRNPFLYGYTF; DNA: TGTGCCAGCTTTAGTGACAGGAATCCTTTTCTCTATGGCTACACCTTC
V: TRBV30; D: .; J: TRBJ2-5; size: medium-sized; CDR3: CAWSVHGLQETQYF; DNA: TGTGCCTGGAGTGTACACGGGCTCCAAGAGACCCAGTACTTC
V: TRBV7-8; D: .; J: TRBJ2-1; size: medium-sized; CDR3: CASSPPRGEQFF; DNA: TGTGCCAGCAGCCCGCCGAGGGGTGAGCAGTTCTTC
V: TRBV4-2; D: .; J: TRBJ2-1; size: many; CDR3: CASSQYGGALSEQFF; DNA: TGTGCCAGCAGCCAGTATGGAGGGGCCCTGAGTGAGCAGTTCTTC
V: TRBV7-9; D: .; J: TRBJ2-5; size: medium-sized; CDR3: CASSLDSQETQYF; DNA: TGTGCCAGCAGCTTAGACAGCCAAGAGACCCAGTACTTC
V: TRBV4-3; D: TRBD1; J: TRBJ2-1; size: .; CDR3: CASSQDKGTGQFF; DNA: TGCGCCAGCAGCCAAGATAAGGGGACAGGGCAGTTCTTC
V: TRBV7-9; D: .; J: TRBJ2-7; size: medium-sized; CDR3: CASRRGDRYEQYF; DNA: TGTGCCAGCAGACGGGGAGACAGGTACGAGCAGTACTTC
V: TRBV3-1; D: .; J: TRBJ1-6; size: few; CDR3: CASSQQGYGDSPLHF; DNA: TGTGCCAGCAGCCAACAGGGATATGGAGATTCACCCCTCCACTTT
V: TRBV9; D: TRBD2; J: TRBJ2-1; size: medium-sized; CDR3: CASSVALGGSYNEQFF; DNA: TGTGCCAGCAGCGTAGCCTTGGGAGGGAGCTACAATGAGCAGTTCTTC
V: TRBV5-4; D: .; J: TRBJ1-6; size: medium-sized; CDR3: CASSQNWEFSPLHF; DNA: TGTGCCAGCAGCCAGAATTGGGAGTTTTCACCCCTCCACTTT
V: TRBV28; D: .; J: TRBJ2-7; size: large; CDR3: CASKSSSSEQYF; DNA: TGTGCCAGCAAGTCAAGCTCAAGCGAGCAGTACTTC
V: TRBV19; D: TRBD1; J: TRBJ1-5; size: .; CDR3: CASSIRTGLSQPQHF; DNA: TGTGCCAGTAGTATCCGGACAGGTCTAAGCCAGCCCCAGCATTTT
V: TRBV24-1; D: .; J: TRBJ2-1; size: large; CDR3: CATSDKLQGREQFF; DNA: TGTGCCACCAGTGACAAACTTCAGGGAAGGGAGCAGTTCTTC
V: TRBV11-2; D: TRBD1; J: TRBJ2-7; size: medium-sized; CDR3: CASSLQGEEQYF; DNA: TGTGCCAGCAGCTTACAGGGGGAAGAGCAGTACTTC
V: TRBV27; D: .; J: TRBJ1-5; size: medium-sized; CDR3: CASSLWAVNQPQHF; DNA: TGTGCCAGCAGTTTGTGGGCAGTGAATCAGCCCCAGCATTTT
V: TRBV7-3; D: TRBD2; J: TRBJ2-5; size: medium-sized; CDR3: CASSHAGGRETQYF; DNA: TGTGCCAGCAGCCACGCGGGAGGGCGGGAGACCCAGTACTTC
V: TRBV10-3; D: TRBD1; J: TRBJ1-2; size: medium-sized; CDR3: CAIRNSARTGGFGGYTF; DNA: TGTGCCATCAGGAACAGCGCCAGGACAGGGGGCTTTGGTGGCTACACCTTC
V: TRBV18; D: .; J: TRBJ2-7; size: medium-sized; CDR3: CASSRTVDEQYF; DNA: TGTGCCAGCTCCCGCACTGTAGACGAGCAGTACTTC